The rows below give T cell receptor beta chains drawn from one sample of a study of monozygotic twins with inflammatory bowel disease. TCRdb reprocessed the 5' RACE reads; each CDR3 protein has one entry and no DNA is given. The record lists just over 300,000 distinct CDR3 sequences, of which the ten most abundant hold roughly 5.2%. Sample: blood. These receptors all come from a human donor with ulcerative colitis or Crohn's disease, or a healthy co-twin of an affected twin (not recorded which). Each CDR3 is given with its conserved first and last residue.

v_gene	j_gene	CDR3aa
TRBV6-1	TRBJ1-1	CASSGGQTSNTEAFF
TRBV10-3	TRBJ1-1	CANQGDVNTEAFF
TRBV9	TRBJ1-5	CASSVTGYQPQHF
TRBV3-1	TRBJ1-4	CASTQQGGGVEKLFF
TRBV5-1	TRBJ1-2	CASSGTSSIKRGYTF
TRBV4-3	TRBJ2-1	CASSQPLTGGVFHEQFF
TRBV6-2/TRBV6-3	TRBJ1-5	CASSYLAFRDQPQHF
TRBV7-2	TRBJ2-1	CASSLNRPEQFF
TRBV29-1	TRBJ1-2	CSVEVSTSGAALNYGYTF
TRBV4-3	TRBJ2-7	CASSQDRSGGGSYEQYF
TRBV4-2	TRBJ2-5	CASSTLGSVETQYF
TRBV5-4	TRBJ2-3	CASSLSLDSTDTQYF
TRBV7-9	TRBJ2-1	CASGGASGSGEQFF
TRBV12-3/TRBV12-4	TRBJ2-1	CASSQTHEQFF
TRBV6-5	TRBJ2-1	CASSGRNEQFF